This TCR beta chain was sequenced for a study of response to subunit inactivated influenza vaccine. General study results and limits: After each seasonal influenza vaccination, few new T cells are recruited, the authors suggested.

Germline lookup yields CDR1 SQVTM and CDR2 ANQGSEA. Trimming removed 7 bases from V and 0 bases from J, with 10 bases in between. This CDR3 is 13 amino acids long. TCRdb reprocessed the RT-PCR reads via MiXCR and lists one record per CDR3 protein. The table has 500,000 to 700,000 distinct CDR3 sequences, 20% to 25% seen once. This clonotype was seen only a few times. What it recognizes is unknown. The same sample was also studied in work on T cells expressing NK-cell markers. That work adds: UMI-tagged 5'RACE template switching yielded the TCR beta cDNA. Repertoire data for TCR beta were derived from sorted T cells (CD3+CD56+NKG2C+, CD3+CD56+NKG2C- and CD3+CD56-NKG2C+). Sorting in several experiments was restricted by an anti-gamma-delta TCR antibody to alpha-beta TCR T cells. Dominant NKG2C+ clonotypes made up about 1.0-7.0% of CD8+ T cells in roughly 6 donors.

Here the sequenced sample was CD4+ T cells sorted from PBMCs, taken about 12 days after vaccination. The sequence was obtained from a middle-aged man who received an inactivated influenza vaccine. The rearrangement uses TRBV29-1 and TRBJ1-3; D is unresolved. The CDR3 loop is CSAGDNSGNTIYF. CDR3 nucleotides: TGCAGCGCGGGCGATAACTCTGGAAACACCATATATTTT. Drawing the rest from reference TRBV29-1 and TRBJ1-3, the complete variable domain is SAVISQKPSRDICQRGTSLTIQCQVDSQVTMMFWYRQQPGQSLTLIATANQGSEATYESGFVIDKFPISRPNLTFSTLTVSNMSPEDSSIYLCSAGDNSGNTIYFGEGSWLTVV.